These 32 T cell receptor beta chains originate from one sample sequenced in a study of T-cell reconstitution after alpha-beta-depleted transplantation in children. Preparation of the TCRbeta library was carried out with unique molecular identifiers. A single record per CDR3 protein comes from TCRdb applying MiXCR to the PCR reads. The repertoire includes 95,000 to 120,000 distinct CDR3 sequences, around 6.4% of them detected once, and roughly 25% sits in the top ten. The sample here was PBMCs, mostly from graft donor cells, taken 360 days after TCRalphabeta/CD19-depleted stem cell transplant. Source of these receptors: a male patient aged 2-9 years who had a stem cell transplant for acute lymphoblastic leukemia, so the T cells may come from the graft donor.

Many counts were recorded for this clonotype. This chain connects TRBV29-1 to TRBJ1-2, with 8 bases matching TRBD1. The CDR3 runs 13 residues. Trimming took 3 bases from V and 6 from J; bases not matched to a gene: 6. Germline CDR1 is SQVTM and CDR2 is ANQGSEA. The CDR3 coding sequence is TGCAGCGTTGATCAGACAGGGGTACATGGCTACACCTTC. Amino acids: CSVDQTGVHGYTF. The full variable domain, in which reference TRBV29-1 and TRBJ1-2 provide the parts outside the CDR3, is SAVISQKPSRDICQRGTSLTIQCQVDSQVTMMFWYRQQPGQSLTLIATANQGSEATYESGFVIDKFPISRPNLTFSTLTVSNMSPEDSSIYLCSVDQTGVHGYTFGSGTRLTVV.

This clonotype has only a few counts. The DNA is omitted, as the CDR3 cannot be located on it reliably, and the CDR3 follows TCRdb's listing. Here the CDR3 reads CASSYFSQGLGELFFF. The rearrangement uses TRBV6-5 and TRBJ2-2. Per the germline V gene, CDR1 is MNHEY and CDR2 is SVGAGI. Ends included, the CDR3 has 16 residues.

This clonotype was seen at least ten times. The chain recombines TRBV4-2 with TRBJ1-2; maybe TRBD1 (5 bases). V lost 0 bases to trimming and J lost 2 bases, with 13 bases between them. Looked up from germline, CDR1 is LGHNA and CDR2 is YNFKEQ. This CDR3 is 16 amino acids long. The CDR3 is CASSQEVKGRNYGYTF. The CDR3 DNA is TGTGCCAGCAGCCAAGAGGTAAAGGGGCGGAACTATGGCTACACCTTC.

This chain connects TRBV10-3 to TRBJ2-6; 9 bases fit TRBD1. The CDR3 totals 19 residues. Looked up from germline, CDR1 is ENHRY and CDR2 is SYGVKD. V shed 2 bases and J 1 base; nucleotides not matched to a gene: 9. CDR3 in DNA: TGTGCCATCAGTGAGCGCAAGGACAGGGGTTGGTCTGGGGCCAACGTCCTGACTTTC. Its protein is CAISERKDRGWSGANVLTF.

This clonotype was seen only a few times. This sequence joins TRBV6-1 and TRBJ2-7; 7 nucleotides align to TRBD2. V was clipped by 6 bases and J by 3 bases; unmatched bases: 8. The V gene's germline CDR1 is MNHNS and CDR2 SASEGT. There are 14 residues in the CDR3. CDR3 bases: TGTGCCAGCAGCCCAGCAGCGGGATTCTACGAGCAGTACTTC. Its translation: CASSPAAGFYEQYF.

This clonotype was seen at least ten times. The chain couples TRBV12-3 or TRBV12-4 to TRBJ1-5, with 7 bases matching TRBD1. After removal of 6 bases from V and 5 bases from J, the junction contained 7 bases not matched to a gene. This CDR3 is built from 14 residues. CDR3 amino acids: CASSRGTDDQPQHF. In DNA form, the CDR3 reads TGTGCCAGCAGCCGAGGGACAGACGATCAGCCCCAGCATTTT.

This clonotype showed up many times. The V and J genes are TRBV20-1 and TRBJ2-1; no definite D call. V lost 0 bases, J lost 4 bases, and 7 bases lay in between. The CDR3 sequence is 13 residues long. Germline V lookup: CDR1 DFQATT, CDR2 SNEGSKA (reference sequence). The CDR3 DNA reads TGCAGTGCTAGAGAAGGCCGGTACAATGAGCAGTTCTTC. It encodes CSAREGRYNEQFF.

This clonotype occurred many times. J is TRBJ2-7 and V is TRBV10-3, with 7 bases matching TRBD1. Germline values: CDR1 ENHRY, CDR2 SYGVKD. The CDR3 is made up of 12 amino acids. The ends lost 6 bases at V and 5 bases at J; junction bases unmatched: 4. DNA for the CDR3: TGTGCCATCAGAATCAGGGGGAACGAGCAGTACTTC. Amino acids: CAIRIRGNEQYF.

This clonotype was seen ten or more times. This chain joins TRBV20-1 and TRBJ2-7; 8 nucleotides line up with TRBD2. Germline CDR1 and CDR2: DFQATT and SNEGSKA (reference sequence). J gave up 5 bases and V 6 bases, and 15 bases lay outside the gene matches. This CDR3 has 15 residues. The CDR3 loop reads CSARLTGTSSHEQYF. DNA for the CDR3: TGCAGTGCGCGCCTGACCGGGACTAGTTCCCACGAGCAGTACTTC.

This clonotype occurred many times. This rearrangement joins TRBV5-1 to TRBJ1-5; 7 positions match TRBD1. This CDR3 has 14 residues. J was trimmed by 4 bases and V by 0 bases; bases with no gene match: 1. The germline CDR1 and CDR2 sequences are SGHRS and YFSETQ. CDR3: CASSLDRGNQPQHF. CDR3 DNA: TGCGCCAGCAGCTTGGACAGGGGAAATCAGCCCCAGCATTTT.

In its sample, this clonotype was seen a few times. The V and J genes are TRBV20-1 and TRBJ2-3; D is unresolved. V was clipped by 3 bases and J by 11 bases, with 18 bases between them. Germline assignment: CDR1 DFQATT and CDR2 SNEGSKA (reference sequence). The CDR3 is 13 amino acids. The CDR3 DNA follows: TGCAGTGCTAGTACTGAGAACTCGGGCGGGCAGTATTTT. This translates into CSASTENSGGQYF.

This clonotype was detected ten times or more. The rearrangement joins TRBV15 to TRBJ2-3; TRBD1 or TRBD2 may be the D gene (5 bases each). The length of the CDR3 is 16 residues. Looked up from germline, CDR1 is LNHNV and CDR2 is YYDKDF (reference sequence). The germline V and J ends were trimmed by 5 bases and 6 bases, with 21 bases remaining between them. This CDR3 is CATSPPRGEEGDTQYF. CDR3 sequence (DNA): TGTGCCACCAGCCCACCACGAGGGGAAGAGGGGGATACGCAGTATTTT.

This clonotype has at least ten counts. The chain carries TRBV9 and TRBJ2-3; 8 positions agree with TRBD1. CDR1 and CDR2 (germline): SGDLS, YYNGEE. This CDR3 spans 14 amino acids. V lost 2 bases and J lost 4; bases outside the gene matches: 3. In nucleotides, the CDR3 is TGTGCCAGCAGCGTGGGGACAGGCCCAGATACGCAGTATTTT. It translates to CASSVGTGPDTQYF.

This clonotype was seen repeatedly, ten times or more. J is TRBJ2-5 and V is TRBV20-1, with 7 bases aligning to TRBD2. Germline trimming cut 2 bases from V and 4 bases from J; bases unmatched to any gene: 10. The CDR3 contains 15 residues. CDR1 is DFQATT, CDR2 SNEGSKA, per germline (reference sequence). CDR3 in amino acids: CSARKIGRAVETQYF. In DNA form, the CDR3 reads TGCAGTGCTAGAAAAATTGGGAGGGCGGTAGAGACCCAGTACTTC.

This clonotype came up a few times. This chain links TRBV20-1 with TRBJ2-5; D might be TRBD1 (5 bases). This CDR3 spans 13 amino acids. V was trimmed by 7 bases and J by 4 bases, leaving 16 bases between them. CDR1 is DFQATT and CDR2 is SNEGSKA in the germline V gene (reference sequence). The CDR3 region is CSELGQGIETQYF. In DNA form, the CDR3 reads TGCAGTGAGCTGGGCCAGGGAATAGAGACCCAGTACTTC.

This clonotype was detected ten times or more. The J gene is TRBJ2-5, the V gene TRBV12-3 or TRBV12-4; D call uncertain. Trimming removed 6 bases from V and 5 bases from J, with 19 bases in between. The CDR3 is 15 residues long. The CDR3 coding sequence is TGTGCCAGCAGCCCCCGGACCAGGCGTTCGGAGACCCAGTACTTC. Amino acid sequence: CASSPRTRRSETQYF.

This clonotype has at least ten counts. V usage is TRBV7-9 and J usage is TRBJ2-1; D might be TRBD2 (5 bases). The V end lost 6 bases, the J end lost 2 bases, and 14 bases lay between the germline ends. The CDR3 extends over 15 amino acids. Germline CDR1 is SEHNR and CDR2 is FQNEAQ (reference sequence). CDR3 nucleotide sequence: TGTGCCAGCAGGCCTCCAGCGGTCACCTACAATGAGCAGTTCTTC. This translates into CASRPPAVTYNEQFF.

This clonotype showed up many times. The rearrangement uses TRBV9 and TRBJ1-5, with 8 bases that match TRBD1. Unmatched junction bases numbered 5, after V lost 4 bases and J lost 5 bases. CDR3 length: 14 residues. Germline V gene sequence: CDR1 SGDLS, CDR2 YYNGEE. CDR3 in DNA: TGTGCCAGCAGCCAGACAGGGGCTGATCAGCCCCAGCATTTT. It yields the protein CASSQTGADQPQHF. Full variable domain (missing parts from reference TRBV9 and TRBJ1-5): DSGVTQTPKHLITATGQRVTLRCSPRSGDLSVYWYQQSLDQGLQFLIQYYNGEERAKGNILERFSAQQFPDLHSELNLSSLELGDSALYFCASSQTGADQPQHFGDGTRLSIL.

Many counts were recorded for this clonotype. This sequence joins TRBV12-3 or TRBV12-4 and TRBJ2-2; D remains ambiguous. This CDR3 is 15 amino acids long. Trimming cost V 1 base and J 5 bases, with 11 bases left between them. This CDR3 reads CASSLGVSKTGELFF. The DNA of the CDR3 is TGTGCCAGCAGTTTAGGAGTAAGCAAGACCGGGGAGCTGTTTTTT.

As to this clonotype: A read error may account for a junction end that differs from germline. The chain combines TRBV7-6 with TRBJ2-1; D ambiguous. This CDR3 spans 13 amino acids. CDR1 and CDR2 (germline): SGHVS, FNYEAQ. Written as DNA, the CDR3 is TGTGCCAGCAGCGGGCGACAAATTAATGAGCATTTCTTC. Amino acid sequence: CASSGRQINEHFF.

This clonotype was seen at least ten times. This chain links TRBV10-1 with TRBJ2-5, with TRBD2 matching 9 bases. Losses at the gene ends were 6 bases for V and 8 bases for J; bases not matched to a gene: 13. This CDR3 comprises 15 residues. Germline CDR1 reads WNHNN; CDR2 reads SYGVQD (reference sequence). CDR3 sequence: CASSPGLAGGKTQYF. The CDR3 bases are TGCGCCAGCAGCCCGGGACTAGCCGGGGGAAAAACCCAGTACTTC.

This clonotype was found a few times. The chain recombines TRBV6-5 with TRBJ1-1; D is possibly TRBD1 (6 bases). V gave up 2 bases and J gave up 0 bases, with 7 bases separating them. The CDR3 spans 14 residues. Germline V CDR1 and CDR2: MNHEY, SVGAGI. The CDR3 loop reads CASSYEGVNTEAFF. CDR3 in DNA: TGTGCCAGCAGTTACGAGGGGGTGAACACTGAAGCTTTCTTT.

This clonotype was recorded at least ten times. The chain uses TRBV6-2 or TRBV6-3 and TRBJ2-7, with D hard to call. CDR1 MNHEY and CDR2 SVGEGT come from the germline V gene. The CDR3 is 13 residues long. Trimming left V 4 bases short and J 2 bases short, with 9 bases between. The CDR3 nucleotides are TGTGCCAGCAGTTCAGGCCGAACCTACGAGCAGTACTTC. Amino acid sequence: CASSSGRTYEQYF.

In this sample, this clonotype turned up a few times. The chain joins TRBV25-1 to TRBJ2-1; D not resolved. The CDR3 runs 15 residues. Germline values: CDR1 MGHDK, CDR2 SYGVNS. Trimming pared 0 bases from V and 1 base from J, leaving 7 bases between. The CDR3 reads CASSEYEGSYNEQFF. DNA for the CDR3: TGTGCCAGCAGTGAATATGAAGGATCCTACAATGAGCAGTTCTTC.

This clonotype showed up many times. This chain links TRBV29-1 with TRBJ2-1, with D tentatively TRBD1 or TRBD2 (6 bases each). Between the trimmed V and J ends, which lost 6 bases and 14 bases, there was a span of 14 bases. The CDR3 is 10 amino acids. Looked up from germline, CDR1 is SQVTM and CDR2 is ANQGSEA. Written as DNA, the CDR3 is TGCAGCGTCCTCAGTAGGGGGGAGTTCTTC. It yields the protein CSVLSRGEFF.

In this sample, this clonotype turned up a few times. The chain couples TRBV18 to TRBJ2-7; 11 bases agree with TRBD2. This CDR3 spans 15 amino acids. Germline CDR1 and CDR2: KGHSH and LQKENI. After removal of 6 bases from V and 9 bases from J, the junction contained 13 bases not matched to a gene. The CDR3 loop reads CASSPPGTSGRRQYF. DNA for the CDR3: TGTGCCAGCTCCCCTCCGGGCACTAGCGGGAGAAGGCAGTACTTC. The full variable domain, its missing parts supplied by reference TRBV18 and TRBJ2-7, is NAGVMQNPRHLVRRRGQEARLRCSPMKGHSHVYWYRQLPEEGLKFMVYLQKENIIDESGMPKERFSAEFPKEGPSILRIQQVVRGDSAAYFCASSPPGTSGRRQYFGPGTRLTVT.

In this sample, this clonotype turned up a few times. The chain is built from TRBV4-3 and TRBJ2-2; no reliable D call. This CDR3 spans 13 amino acids. Trimming removed 4 bases at V and 9 bases at J, with 12 bases between. CDR1 and CDR2 from the germline V gene are LGHNA and YSLEER. CDR3 coding DNA: TGCGCCAGCAGCCTCGGCATGGCCCGGGAGCTGTTTTTT. It specifies CASSLGMARELFF.

This clonotype was seen more than once but under ten times. The chain joins TRBV7-2 to TRBJ2-7; D is uncertain. V was clipped by 5 bases and J by 4 bases, with 15 bases between them. The CDR3 is 14 residues long. The germline V gene has CDR1 SGHTA and CDR2 FQGNSA. Here the CDR3 reads CASSRASVGYEQYF. In DNA, the CDR3 is TGTGCCAGCAGCCGGGCCTCAGTTGGTTACGAGCAGTACTTC. Using reference TRBV7-2 and TRBJ2-7 for the parts outside the CDR3, the full variable domain is GAGVSQSPSNKVTEKGKDVELRCDPISGHTALYWYRQSLGQGLEFLIYFQGNSAPDKSGLPSDRFSAERTGGSVSTLTIQRTQQEDSAVYLCASSRASVGYEQYFGPGTRLTVT.

Written as DNA, the CDR3 is TGTGCCAGCAGACCGGGACTAGCGGGTGACAGCTCCTACAATGAGCAGTTCTTC. Translated, it gives CASRPGLAGDSSYNEQFF. V gene TRBV11-2 combines with J gene TRBJ2-1; 12 bases are shared with TRBD2. CDR3 length equals 18 residues. Trimming cost V 6 bases and J 0 bases; bases outside gene matches: 9. Germline V gene data show CDR1 as SGHAT and CDR2 as FQNNGV.

This clonotype was counted at least ten times. The chain carries TRBV5-4 and TRBJ2-2; the D gene could be TRBD1 or TRBD2 (5 bases each). This CDR3 region has 15 residues. In germline, CDR1 is SGHNT, CDR2 YYREEE (reference sequence). Trimming took off 1 base at V and 4 bases at J, with 11 bases between the two ends. This CDR3 reads CASSLLGDGTGELFF. CDR3 nucleotides: TGTGCCAGCAGCTTGTTGGGGGACGGCACCGGGGAGCTGTTTTTT.

This clonotype showed up many times. The chain couples TRBV5-1 to TRBJ2-7; D is uncertain. V dropped 0 bases and J dropped 6 bases, with 10 bases sitting between them. The CDR3 consists of 13 residues. Germline values: CDR1 SGHRS, CDR2 YFSETQ. CDR3 residues: CASSLGTISEQYF. The CDR3 DNA reads TGCGCCAGCAGCTTGGGAACCATATCCGAGCAGTACTTC.

The sample holds many counts of this clonotype. J is TRBJ2-7 and V is TRBV6-1; a possible D gene is TRBD2 (6 bases). The CDR3 length is 15 residues. V dropped 1 base and J dropped 3 bases, with 13 bases sitting between them. The germline gives CDR1 MNHNS, CDR2 SASEGT. The CDR3 nucleotides read TGTGCCAGCAGTGAAGGGGTCGGGAGAAACTACGAGCAGTACTTC. Encoded protein: CASSEGVGRNYEQYF.